The clone carrying this T cell receptor beta chain was counted between two and nine times. The entry originates in a study of T-cell reconstitution after alpha-beta-depleted transplantation in children. TCRbeta library construction was performed incorporating unique molecular identifiers. TCRdb fed the PCR reads into MiXCR, producing one record per CDR3 protein. The table records nearly 400,000 distinct CDR3 sequences, over 20% of them present only once. Trimming at V came to 6 bases and at J to 4 bases, leaving 6 bases not matched to a gene. The CDR3 covers 13 residues. Germline V gives CDR1 SQVTM, CDR2 ANQGSEA.

The clonotype was recovered from a human donor who donated a stem cell graft to a child with acute myeloid leukemia. Source: PBMCs from the stem cell graft donor, taken from the stem cell graft. The chain uses TRBV29-1 and TRBJ1-3; 7 nucleotides agree with TRBD1. The DNA of the CDR3 is TGCAGCGTCATGACAGGGTCCGGAAACACCATATATTTT. Translation: CSVMTGSGNTIYF.